These 13 T cell receptor beta chains originate from one sample sequenced in a study of cytomegalovirus exposure and HLA in healthy donors (dated by TCRdb to between 2016 and 2019). Library generation was performed with the immunoSEQ multiplex PCR assay. For the multiplex PCR, a mixture combining 60 forward primers for TCR Vbeta segments and 13 reverse primers for TCR Jbeta segments was used. TCRdb carries this immuneACCESS record with in-frame sequences only. Its versions omit some clonotypes, under half of them owing to an unresolved V gene in the studies checked, with the rest unexplained. The sample table lists some 59,000 clones, approximately 82% of them with a count of one. Jointly, the top ten make up approximately 2.8% of the sample. Sequencing was performed on PBMCs. The source of these receptors is a woman under 30 in good health and CMV-seronegative.

The genes are TRBV11-3 and TRBJ2-1, with 9 bases matching TRBD1. V gave up 0 bases and J gave up 6 bases; unmatched junction bases: 3. The CDR3 loop spans 15 amino acids. Germline V CDR1 and CDR2: SGHNT, YENEEA. CDR3 sequence (DNA): TGTGCCAGCAGCTTAGAGGGGACAGGGAGCAATGAGCAGTTCTTC. This gives the protein CASSLEGTGSNEQFF.

This sequence joins TRBV10-2 and TRBJ2-7; D gene unclear. Germline V lookup: CDR1 WSHSY, CDR2 SAAADI. There are 13 residues in the CDR3. The germline V and J ends were trimmed by 3 bases and 0 bases, with 6 bases remaining between them. CDR3 sequence: CASSEGGSYEQYF. The CDR3 nucleotides are TGCGCCAGCAGTGAAGGCGGCTCCTACGAGCAGTACTTC.

This chain links TRBV4-2 with TRBJ2-7; weak D call: TRBD1 (5 bases). CDR3 size: 14 residues. V lost 0 bases and J lost 10, with 16 bases in between. In germline, CDR1 is LGHNA, CDR2 YNFKEQ. CDR3 coding DNA: TGTGCCAGCAGCCAAGATGGGGCACTCTCGGCCCAGTACTTC. It codes for CASSQDGALSAQYF.

The table lists this clone with a count of one. This chain uses TRBV10-2 with TRBJ2-5; 10 bases match TRBD2. After removal of 0 bases from V and 5 bases from J, the junction contained 3 bases not matched to a gene. The CDR3 extends over 15 amino acids. Looked up from germline, CDR1 is WSHSY and CDR2 is SAAADI. The CDR3 reads CASSESGTSVETQYF. The CDR3 nucleotides read TGCGCCAGCAGTGAGTCGGGGACTAGCGTGGAGACCCAGTACTTC.

J is TRBJ2-1 and V is TRBV9; 10 nucleotides agree with TRBD1. CDR1 is SGDLS, CDR2 YYNGEE, per germline. J was trimmed by 5 bases and V by 2 bases; bases with no gene match: 10. This CDR3 has 17 residues. The CDR3 sequence: CASSVAPGTGVDNEQFF. In DNA form, the CDR3 reads TGTGCCAGCAGCGTGGCCCCCGGGACAGGGGTGGACAATGAGCAGTTCTTC.

The rearrangement joins TRBV19 to TRBJ2-1, with TRBD2 matching 9 bases. The J segment lost 14 bases and the V segment lost 5 bases, leaving 7 bases of the junction unmatched. Germline CDR1 LNHDA, CDR2 SQIVND (reference sequence). The CDR3 is 12 residues long. The CDR3 loop is CASSVGTSRKFF. CDR3 DNA sequence: TGTGCCAGTAGTGTCGGGACTAGCCGAAAGTTCTTC.

The count of this clone is one. The chain is built from TRBV28 and TRBJ2-1; 7 bases are a match to TRBD1. Germline CDR1 MDHEN, CDR2 SYDVKM. The V gene end was trimmed by 3 bases and the J gene end by 2 bases; junction bases not matched to a gene: 16. This CDR3 comprises 19 residues. CDR3 in DNA: TGTGCCAGCAGTTTCGTCGCCGCGGGCAGGGGGTCAGCCTACAATGAGCAGTTCTTC. As protein: CASSFVAAGRGSAYNEQFF.

The genes are TRBV28 and TRBJ2-1; TRBD2 is a possible D gene (5 bases). CDR1 is MDHEN and CDR2 is SYDVKM in the germline V gene. The V and J ends lost 6 bases and 3 bases respectively, with 15 bases between them. This CDR3 contains 15 residues. The CDR3 DNA reads as TGTGCCAGCAGCAAAGGTACCGCGGGCTACAATGAGCAGTTCTTC. Encoded protein: CASSKGTAGYNEQFF.

The chain links TRBV2 to TRBJ1-1; 7 bases match TRBD1. The germline V gene encodes CDR1 SNHLY and CDR2 FYNNEI. There are 13 residues in the CDR3. V lost 1 base to trimming and J lost 8 bases; unmatched junction nucleotides: 4. CDR3 region: CASSEEGTAEAFF. CDR3 in DNA: TGTGCCAGCAGTGAAGAGGGGACAGCGGAAGCTTTCTTT.

The chain joins TRBV10-3 to TRBJ2-4, with D tentatively TRBD1 (6 bases). CDR1 is ENHRY and CDR2 is SYGVKD in the germline V gene. The CDR3 spans 12 residues. V was trimmed by 5 bases and J by 8 bases, leaving 10 bases between them. CDR3 nucleotide sequence: TGTGCCATCAGTACACAGGGAGACATTCAGTACTTC. Its translation: CAISTQGDIQYF.

The chain couples TRBV15 to TRBJ1-2; 7 nucleotides align to TRBD1. The J segment lost 3 bases and the V segment lost 3 bases, leaving 4 bases of the junction unmatched. In germline, CDR1 is LNHNV, CDR2 YYDKDF (reference sequence). The CDR3 runs to 14 residues. CDR3 coding DNA: TGTGCCACCAGCAGGGCCGGACAGGACTATGGCTACACCTTC. This codes for CATSRAGQDYGYTF.

This clone was seen once. The chain recombines TRBV5-5 with TRBJ1-4; TRBD1 matches at 7 bases. Trimming cost V 6 bases and J 4 bases; bases outside gene matches: 6. The CDR3 spans 14 residues. Germline CDR1 reads SGHKS; CDR2 reads YYEKEE (reference sequence). CDR3 DNA sequence: TGTGCCAGCACCCTGGGACAGTTTAATGAAAAACTGTTTTTT. It codes for CASTLGQFNEKLFF. Using reference TRBV5-5 and TRBJ1-4 for the parts outside the CDR3, the full variable domain is DAGVTQSPTHLIKTRGQQVTLRCSPISGHKSVSWYQQVLGQGPQFIFQYYEKEERGRGNFPDRFSARQFPNYSSELNVNALLLGDSALYLCASTLGQFNEKLFFGSGTQLSVL.

In the case of this clone: This sample includes further DNA sequences coding for the same CDR3. The chain links TRBV19 to TRBJ2-7, with 9 positions matching TRBD2. Trimming removed 1 base from V and 2 bases from J; junction bases left unmatched: 0. Germline assignment: CDR1 LNHDA and CDR2 SQIVND (reference sequence). The CDR3 spans 14 residues. The CDR3 sequence: CASSIGGGAYEQYF. The DNA of the CDR3 is TGTGCCAGTAGTATAGGCGGGGGGGCCTACGAGCAGTACTTC.